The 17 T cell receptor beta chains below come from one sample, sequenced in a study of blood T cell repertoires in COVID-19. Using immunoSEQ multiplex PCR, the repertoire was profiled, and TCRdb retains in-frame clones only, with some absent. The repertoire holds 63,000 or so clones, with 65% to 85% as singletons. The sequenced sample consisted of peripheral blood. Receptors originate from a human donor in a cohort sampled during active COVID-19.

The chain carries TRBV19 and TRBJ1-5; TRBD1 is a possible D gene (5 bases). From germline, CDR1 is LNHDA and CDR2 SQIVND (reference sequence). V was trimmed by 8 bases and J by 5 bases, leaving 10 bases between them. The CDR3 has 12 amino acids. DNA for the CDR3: TGTGCCAGTTCCAGGGAGGATCAGCCCCAGCATTTT. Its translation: CASSREDQPQHF.

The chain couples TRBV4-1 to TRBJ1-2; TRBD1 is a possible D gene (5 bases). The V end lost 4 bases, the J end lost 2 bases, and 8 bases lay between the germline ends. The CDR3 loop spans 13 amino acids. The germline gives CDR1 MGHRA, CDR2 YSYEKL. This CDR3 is CASSLGGNYGYTF. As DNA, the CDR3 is TGCGCCAGCAGCCTCGGGGGGAACTATGGCTACACCTTC.

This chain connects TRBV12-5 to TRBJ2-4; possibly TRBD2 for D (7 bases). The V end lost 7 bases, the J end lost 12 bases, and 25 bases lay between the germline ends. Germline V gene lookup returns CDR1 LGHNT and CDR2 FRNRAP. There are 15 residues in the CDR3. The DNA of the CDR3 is TGTGCTAGTGCCGCCGCCTGGGGGGGCGGGGAAACTCAGTACTTC. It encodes CASAAAWGGGETQYF.

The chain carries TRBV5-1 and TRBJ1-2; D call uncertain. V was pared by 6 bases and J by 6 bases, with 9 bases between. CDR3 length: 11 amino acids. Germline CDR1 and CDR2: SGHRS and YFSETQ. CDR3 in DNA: TGCGCCAGCAACGCCGGGAATGGCTACACCTTC. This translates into CASNAGNGYTF. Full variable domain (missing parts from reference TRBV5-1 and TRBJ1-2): KAGVTQTPRYLIKTRGQQVTLSCSPISGHRSVSWYQQTPGQGLQFLFEYFSETQRNKGNFPGRFSGRQFSNSRSEMNVSTLELGDSALYLCASNAGNGYTFGSGTRLTVV.

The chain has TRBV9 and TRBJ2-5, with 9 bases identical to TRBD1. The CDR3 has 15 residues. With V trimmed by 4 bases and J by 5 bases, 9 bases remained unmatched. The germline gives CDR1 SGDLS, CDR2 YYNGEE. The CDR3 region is CASSPSDRGSETQYF. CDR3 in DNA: TGTGCCAGCAGCCCTAGCGACAGGGGGAGCGAGACCCAGTACTTC.

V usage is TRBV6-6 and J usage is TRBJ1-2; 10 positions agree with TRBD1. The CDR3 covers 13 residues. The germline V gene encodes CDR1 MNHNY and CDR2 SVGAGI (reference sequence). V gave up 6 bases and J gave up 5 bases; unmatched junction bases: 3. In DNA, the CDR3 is TGTGCCAGCAGCGGGGACAGGGGTTATGGCTACACCTTC. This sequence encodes CASSGDRGYGYTF.

DNA of the CDR3: TGCGCCAGCAGCTTGACAGGAGATAACACTGAAGCTTTCTTT. It codes for CASSLTGDNTEAFF. The V call is TRBV5-1, the J call TRBJ1-1; perhaps TRBD1 as D (5 bases). The germline V and J ends were trimmed by 1 base and 2 bases, with 9 bases remaining between them. The CDR3 covers 14 residues. CDR1 and CDR2 from the germline V gene are SGHRS and YFSETQ.

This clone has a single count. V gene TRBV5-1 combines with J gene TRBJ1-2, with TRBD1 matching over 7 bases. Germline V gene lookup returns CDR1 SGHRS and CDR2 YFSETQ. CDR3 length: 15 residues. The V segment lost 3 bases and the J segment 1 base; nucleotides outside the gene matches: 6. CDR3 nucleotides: TGCGCCAGCAGCTCCGGACAGGCGAGTAACTATGGCTACACCTTC. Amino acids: CASSSGQASNYGYTF.

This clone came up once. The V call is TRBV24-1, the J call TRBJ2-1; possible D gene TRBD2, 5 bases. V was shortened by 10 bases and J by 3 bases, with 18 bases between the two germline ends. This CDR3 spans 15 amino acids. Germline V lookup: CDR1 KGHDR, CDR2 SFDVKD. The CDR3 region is CATRASAGNYNEQFF. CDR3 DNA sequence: TGTGCCACTAGAGCCTCTGCCGGGAACTACAATGAGCAGTTCTTC.

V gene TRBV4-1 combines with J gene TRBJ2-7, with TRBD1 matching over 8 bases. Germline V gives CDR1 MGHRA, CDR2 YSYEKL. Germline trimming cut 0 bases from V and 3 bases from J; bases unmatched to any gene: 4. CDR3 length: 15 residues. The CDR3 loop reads CASSQDAGGSYEQYF. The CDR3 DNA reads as TGCGCCAGCAGCCAAGACGCAGGGGGCAGCTACGAGCAGTACTTC.

CDR3 in amino acids: CASKAGVDQPQHF. DNA for the CDR3: TGTGCCAGCAAGGCAGGGGTTGACCAGCCCCAGCATTTT. V usage is TRBV6-5 and J usage is TRBJ1-5, with TRBD1 as a possible D gene (6 bases). CDR1 and CDR2 from the germline V gene are MNHEY and SVGAGI. Trimming left V 7 bases short and J 7 bases short, with 14 bases between. The CDR3 extends over 13 amino acids.

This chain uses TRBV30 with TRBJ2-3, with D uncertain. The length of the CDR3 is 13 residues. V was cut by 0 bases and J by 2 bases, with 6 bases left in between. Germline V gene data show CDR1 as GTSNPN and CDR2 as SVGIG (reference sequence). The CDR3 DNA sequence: TGTGCCTGGAGTGTAGAGGCCACAGATACGCAGTATTTT. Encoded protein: CAWSVEATDTQYF.

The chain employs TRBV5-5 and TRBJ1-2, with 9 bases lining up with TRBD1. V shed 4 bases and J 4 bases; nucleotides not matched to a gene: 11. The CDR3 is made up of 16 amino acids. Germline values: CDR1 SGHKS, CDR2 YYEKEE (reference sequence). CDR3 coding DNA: TGTGCCAGCAGCCACAGACAGGGGGTATTTGGCTATGGCTACACCTTC. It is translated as CASSHRQGVFGYGYTF.

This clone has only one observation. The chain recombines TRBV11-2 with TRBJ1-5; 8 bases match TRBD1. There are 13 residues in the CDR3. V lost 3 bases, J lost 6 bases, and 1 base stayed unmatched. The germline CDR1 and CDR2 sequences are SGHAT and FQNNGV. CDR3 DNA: TGTGCCAGCAGCTTCGACAGGGGTCAGCCCCAGCATTTT. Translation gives CASSFDRGQPQHF.

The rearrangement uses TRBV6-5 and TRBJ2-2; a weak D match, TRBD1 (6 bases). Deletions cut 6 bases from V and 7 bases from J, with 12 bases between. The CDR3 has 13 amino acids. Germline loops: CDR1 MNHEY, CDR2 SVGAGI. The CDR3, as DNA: TGTGCCAGCAGGCCCTACAGGGTCGGGGAGCTGTTTTTT. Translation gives CASRPYRVGELFF.

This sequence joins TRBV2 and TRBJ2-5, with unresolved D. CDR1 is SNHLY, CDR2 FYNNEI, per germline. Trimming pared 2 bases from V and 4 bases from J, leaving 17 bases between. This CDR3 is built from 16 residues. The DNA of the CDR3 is TGTGCCAGCAGTGAAAGCCCCCGGTATGAGGTAGAGACCCAGTACTTC. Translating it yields CASSESPRYEVETQYF.

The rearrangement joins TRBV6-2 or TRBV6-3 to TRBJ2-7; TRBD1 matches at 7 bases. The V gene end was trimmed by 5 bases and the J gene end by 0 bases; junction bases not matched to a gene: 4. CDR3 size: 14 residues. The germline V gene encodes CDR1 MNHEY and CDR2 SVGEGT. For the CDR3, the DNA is TGTGCCAGCAGTCTCCGACAGGGCTCCTACGAGCAGTACTTC. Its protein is CASSLRQGSYEQYF.